Shown below are 24 T cell receptor beta chains from a single sample sequenced in a study of T-cell reconstitution after alpha-beta-depleted transplantation in children. As it was prepared, the TCRbeta library received unique molecular identifiers. TCRdb redid the calling of the PCR reads with MiXCR, one entry per CDR3 protein. The sample lists 670,000 or so distinct CDR3 sequences, 13% occurring once. Sequencing used PBMCs, obtained before TCRalphabeta/CD19-depleted stem cell transplant. The source is a girl aged 2-15 years with congenital amegakaryocytic thrombocytopenia, due to receive a stem cell transplant.

This clonotype showed up many times. The chain is built from TRBV20-1 and TRBJ2-3; D might be TRBD2 (6 bases). The V and J ends lost 6 bases and 0 bases respectively, with 13 bases between them. The CDR3 has 14 amino acids. In germline, CDR1 is DFQATT, CDR2 SNEGSKA (reference sequence). The CDR3 region has the DNA TGCAGTGCCGACCTACTAGCTAGCACAGATACGCAGTATTTT. Residues: CSADLLASTDTQYF.

The chain joins TRBV15 to TRBJ2-3; D is undetermined. V dropped 0 bases and J dropped 2 bases, with 9 bases sitting between them. There are 15 residues in the CDR3. Germline CDR1 and CDR2: LNHNV and YYDKDF (reference sequence). For the CDR3, the DNA is TGTGCCACCAGCAGAGATCCCAGGAACACAGATACGCAGTATTTT. It translates to CATSRDPRNTDTQYF.

Many counts were recorded for this clonotype. This chain links TRBV5-1 with TRBJ2-1, with a possible D match to TRBD1 (6 bases). V gave up 3 bases and J gave up 6 bases, with 10 bases separating them. CDR3 size: 13 residues. The germline gives CDR1 SGHRS, CDR2 YFSETQ. The CDR3 protein is CASSWTVSNEQFF. The CDR3 region has the DNA TGCGCCAGCAGCTGGACAGTTTCCAATGAGCAGTTCTTC.

At least ten counts were recorded for this clonotype. The J gene is TRBJ2-5, the V gene TRBV20-1; D call uncertain. V was clipped by 6 bases and J by 5 bases, with 22 bases between them. The length of the CDR3 is 15 residues. The germline gives CDR1 DFQATT, CDR2 SNEGSKA (reference sequence). CDR3 in DNA: TGCAGTGCCTGGCCATTTCAGGATCTTAAGGAGACCCAGTACTTC. It specifies CSAWPFQDLKETQYF.

This clonotype was observed at least ten times. The chain joins TRBV20-1 to TRBJ2-1; 11 nucleotides align to TRBD2. Germline CDR1 DFQATT, CDR2 SNEGSKA (reference sequence). The V and J ends lost 3 bases and 8 bases, in that order; junction bases with no gene match: 9. This CDR3 contains 15 residues. The CDR3 DNA is TGCAGTGCTAGTTTTAGCGGGAGGGCGGGCGATGAGCAGTTCTTC. Protein: CSASFSGRAGDEQFF.

This clonotype was seen at least ten times. The rearrangement uses TRBV15 and TRBJ2-1, with D hard to call. V lost 0 bases, J lost 5 bases, and 11 bases lay in between. This CDR3 spans 15 amino acids. Germline loops: CDR1 LNHNV, CDR2 YYDKDF (reference sequence). CDR3 amino acids: CATSRDLGFNNEQFF. The CDR3 DNA follows: TGTGCCACCAGCAGAGATCTTGGATTTAACAATGAGCAGTTCTTC.

This clonotype has ten or more counts. V usage is TRBV5-1 and J usage is TRBJ2-1, with D maybe TRBD2 (6 bases). The CDR3 is made up of 15 amino acids. Germline V gene sequence: CDR1 SGHRS, CDR2 YFSETQ. The ends were cut back, 5 bases at V and 6 bases at J, with 18 bases in the middle. The DNA for the CDR3 is TGCGCCAGCAGTCGACCCGGGACTGGGGGCAATGAGCAGTTCTTC. Translating it yields CASSRPGTGGNEQFF. The full variable domain, in which reference TRBV5-1 and TRBJ2-1 provide the parts outside the CDR3, is KAGVTQTPRYLIKTRGQQVTLSCSPISGHRSVSWYQQTPGQGLQFLFEYFSETQRNKGNFPGRFSGRQFSNSRSEMNVSTLELGDSALYLCASSRPGTGGNEQFFGPGTRLTVL.

In its sample, this clonotype was seen many times. The genes are TRBV12-3 or TRBV12-4 and TRBJ2-3; 8 nucleotides match TRBD2. The length of the CDR3 is 14 residues. Germline trimming cut 7 bases from V and 3 bases from J; bases unmatched to any gene: 6. Here the CDR3 reads CASTYSGTTDTQYF. The DNA for the CDR3 is TGTGCCAGCACTTATAGCGGGACTACAGATACGCAGTATTTT.

The chain couples TRBV5-1 to TRBJ1-4; maybe TRBD1 (6 bases). V lost 3 bases to trimming and J lost 5 bases, with 11 bases between them. Germline lookup yields CDR1 SGHRS and CDR2 YFSETQ. This CDR3 comprises 14 residues. DNA of the CDR3: TGCGCCAGCAGCTCAGGGGACTTGAATGAAAAACTGTTTTTT. It codes for CASSSGDLNEKLFF.

This clonotype appeared many times. V and J are TRBV20-1 and TRBJ2-3; no clear D gene. The V end lost 3 bases, the J end lost 1 base, and 8 bases lay between the germline ends. Germline V CDR1 and CDR2: DFQATT, SNEGSKA (reference sequence). The length of the CDR3 is 13 residues. CDR3 bases: TGCAGTGCTAGGGGTCAGGGCACAGATACGCAGTATTTT. It yields the protein CSARGQGTDTQYF.

This clonotype was seen repeatedly, ten times or more. The chain is built from TRBV5-1 and TRBJ2-7, with 12 bases lining up with TRBD2. CDR3 length: 15 amino acids. Per germline, CDR1 SGHRS and CDR2 YFSETQ. Trimming removed 0 bases from V and 6 bases from J; junction bases left unmatched: 4. The CDR3 coding sequence is TGCGCCAGCAGCTTGGGACTAGCGGGAGCGGGCGAGCAGTACTTC. Translation: CASSLGLAGAGEQYF.

This clonotype was observed a few times. In DNA, the CDR3 is TGTGCCAGCACCCCTAGCGGGAGTATCTATGAGCAGTTCTTC. As protein: CASTPSGSIYEQFF. The rearrangement uses TRBV28 and TRBJ2-1, with 10 bases that match TRBD2. The CDR3 length is 14 residues. The junction had 8 bases not matched to a gene; V was cut back by 7 bases and J by 8 bases. CDR1 and CDR2 (germline): MDHEN, SYDVKM.

The V gene is TRBV7-9, the J gene TRBJ2-2; 7 bases align to TRBD1. The CDR3 is made up of 17 amino acids. Germline V gives CDR1 SEHNR, CDR2 FQNEAQ (reference sequence). Trimming removed 4 bases from V and 6 bases from J; junction bases left unmatched: 14. The CDR3 spells CASSSTPGTERAGELFF. DNA of the CDR3: TGTGCCAGCAGCTCGACCCCCGGGACAGAAAGGGCCGGGGAGCTGTTTTTT. Full variable domain (outside the CDR3, taken from reference TRBV7-9 and TRBJ2-2): DTGVSQNPRHKITKRGQNVTFRCDPISEHNRLYWYRQTLGQGPEFLTYFQNEAQLEKSRLLSDRFSAERPKGSFSTLEIQRTEQGDSAMYLCASSSTPGTERAGELFFGEGSRLTVL.

This clonotype was counted a few times. The J gene is TRBJ2-7, the V gene TRBV5-1; the D gene is possibly TRBD1 (6 bases). The CDR3 is made up of 14 amino acids. Trimming stripped 3 bases from V and 3 bases from J, with 13 bases between. CDR1 is SGHRS and CDR2 is YFSETQ in the germline V gene. The CDR3 protein is CASSWTDPYYEQYF. CDR3 in DNA: TGCGCCAGCAGCTGGACAGACCCTTACTACGAGCAGTACTTC.

The chain employs TRBV5-1 and TRBJ2-1; the match to TRBD2 covers 9 bases. The length of the CDR3 is 16 residues. J gave up 9 bases and V 0 bases, and 10 bases lay outside the gene matches. The germline V gene has CDR1 SGHRS and CDR2 YFSETQ. CDR3 loop: CASSLDGWASGVEQFF. CDR3 DNA sequence: TGCGCCAGCAGCTTGGACGGCTGGGCTAGCGGGGTTGAGCAGTTCTTC.

This clonotype appeared many times. J is TRBJ2-3 and V is TRBV29-1; 7 positions agree with TRBD2. V was clipped by 4 bases and J by 2 bases; unmatched bases: 9. The CDR3 is 15 residues long. CDR1 and CDR2 from the germline V gene are SQVTM and ANQGSEA. The CDR3 coding sequence is TGCAGCGTTGGGGGCGTCAGCGGGAACACAGATACGCAGTATTTT. As protein: CSVGGVSGNTDTQYF.

This clonotype occurred a few times. A read error may account for a junction end that differs from germline. V and J are TRBV20-1 and TRBJ1-1; D might be TRBD1 (6 bases). CDR1 is DFQATT, CDR2 SNEGSKA, per germline (reference sequence). The CDR3 runs 15 residues. CDR3 amino acids: CCAPPPHREGTEAFF. The DNA of the CDR3 is TGCTGTGCTCCTCCCCCACACAGGGAAGGGACTGAAGCTTTCTTT.

This clonotype was picked up a small number of times. This chain uses TRBV9 with TRBJ2-7; 7 bases are a match to TRBD2. CDR3 length: 16 residues. The trim removed 4 bases at V and 2 bases at J, leaving 12 bases unmatched. Looked up from germline, CDR1 is SGDLS and CDR2 is YYNGEE. CDR3 protein: CASSPMGGGSPYEQYF. As DNA, the CDR3 is TGTGCCAGCAGCCCCATGGGGGGGGGAAGCCCCTACGAGCAGTACTTC. The whole variable domain, remainder taken from reference TRBV9 and TRBJ2-7, is DSGVTQTPKHLITATGQRVTLRCSPRSGDLSVYWYQQSLDQGLQFLIQYYNGEERAKGNILERFSAQQFPDLHSELNLSSLELGDSALYFCASSPMGGGSPYEQYFGPGTRLTVT.

This clonotype appeared many times. The chain joins TRBV6-5 to TRBJ1-5; D ambiguous. The CDR3 loop spans 15 amino acids. Germline V gene data show CDR1 as MNHEY and CDR2 as SVGAGI. V was pared by 2 bases and J by 5 bases, with 13 bases between. In DNA, the CDR3 is TGTGCCAGCAGTTACCTCCTAAACGGGGATCAGCCCCAGCATTTT. Encoded protein: CASSYLLNGDQPQHF.

This clonotype was seen only once. The chain employs TRBV12-3 or TRBV12-4 and TRBJ2-1; 11 bases line up with TRBD2. V lost 5 bases and J lost 9; bases outside the gene matches: 21. The CDR3 runs to 19 residues. CDR3 sequence: CASSQRSILAGAQKGEQFF. CDR3 in DNA: TGTGCCAGCAGTCAACGTTCCATACTAGCGGGAGCTCAGAAGGGTGAGCAGTTCTTC.

This clonotype was observed at least ten times. The rearrangement links TRBV7-2 to TRBJ2-7; 13 bases map to TRBD2. The germline V gene encodes CDR1 SGHTA and CDR2 FQGNSA. This CDR3 is 15 amino acids long. Unmatched junction bases numbered 6, after V lost 6 bases and J lost 4 bases. The CDR3 region is CASRGGLAGVYEQYF. DNA for the CDR3: TGTGCCAGCAGAGGTGGACTAGCGGGAGTGTACGAGCAGTACTTC.

The rearrangement links TRBV29-1 to TRBJ2-5; TRBD1 agrees at 10 bases. The CDR3 extends over 13 amino acids. The V and J ends lost 8 bases and 8 bases, in that order; junction bases with no gene match: 11. Germline CDR1 SQVTM, CDR2 ANQGSEA. Written as DNA, the CDR3 is TGCAGCACATTCACAGGGACAGGGGTTACCCAGTACTTC. Its protein is CSTFTGTGVTQYF.

This clonotype came up many times. This chain joins TRBV15 and TRBJ2-3; 8 bases agree with TRBD2. Unmatched junction bases numbered 15, after V lost 0 bases and J lost 4 bases. Germline V gene data show CDR1 as LNHNV and CDR2 as YYDKDF (reference sequence). This CDR3 is 19 amino acids long. The CDR3 DNA follows: TGTGCCACCAGCAGAGATTTTGGTCGTGCGGGAGGTCCGGCAGATACGCAGTATTTT. This codes for CATSRDFGRAGGPADTQYF.

This clonotype appeared many times. V usage is TRBV7-6 and J usage is TRBJ2-5; TRBD1 aligns across 7 bases. CDR1 and CDR2 from the germline V gene are SGHVS and FNYEAQ. The CDR3 has 15 residues. V lost 3 bases and J lost 0; bases outside the gene matches: 4. The CDR3 bases are TGTGCCAGCAGCTTCTTGACAGGGAACCAAGAGACCCAGTACTTC. Translated: CASSFLTGNQETQYF.